These 6 T cell receptor beta chains were sequenced from one sample in a study of cytomegalovirus exposure and HLA in healthy donors. 60 Vbeta and 13 Jbeta primers were used in PCR. Repertoires were generated with immunoSEQ multiplex PCR, while TCRdb's copy carries only in-frame clones and drops some. The sample consists of about 180,000 clones, about 80% of them appearing once. The source material was PBMCs. The receptors here all came from a man aged 30 to 39 in good health and CMV-seropositive.

This clone was seen a single time. The chain joins TRBV7-2 to TRBJ2-1; D may be TRBD1 (6 bases). The CDR3 totals 14 residues. The V end lost 4 bases, the J end lost 9 bases, and 16 bases lay between the germline ends. Germline V gene lookup returns CDR1 SGHTA and CDR2 FQGNSA. The CDR3 coding sequence is TGTGCCAGCAGCTGGGGTAAAACAGGGCTTGAGCAGTTCTTC. Protein product: CASSWGKTGLEQFF. The entire variable domain, with the rest obtained from reference TRBV7-2 and TRBJ2-1, is as follows: GAGVSQSPSNKVTEKGKDVELRCDPISGHTALYWYRQSLGQGLEFLIYFQGNSAPDKSGLPSDRFSAERTGGSVSTLTIQRTQQEDSAVYLCASSWGKTGLEQFFGPGTRLTVL.

Only one count was recorded for this clone. The CDR3: CASSAQGWNTEAFF. In DNA, the CDR3 is TGTGCCAGTAGTGCCCAGGGTTGGAACACTGAAGCTTTCTTT. The J gene is TRBJ1-1, the V gene TRBV19; TRBD1 might be the D (5 bases). CDR3 length: 14 residues. From germline, CDR1 is LNHDA and CDR2 SQIVND (reference sequence). V was pared by 5 bases and J by 1 base, with 11 bases between.

This clone was detected only once. V is TRBV15 and J is TRBJ2-7; 9 positions agree with TRBD1. The CDR3 covers 15 residues. Germline trimming cut 2 bases from V and 4 bases from J; bases unmatched to any gene: 6. Germline assignment: CDR1 LNHNV and CDR2 YYDKDF (reference sequence). The CDR3 DNA reads TGTGCCACCAGCAGAAAGCGGACAGGGGAGTACGAGCAGTACTTC. The encoded protein is CATSRKRTGEYEQYF.

The chain recombines TRBV7-9 with TRBJ1-3; 9 nucleotides line up with TRBD1. This CDR3 is built from 15 residues. J lost 4 bases, V lost 5 bases, and 6 bases had no gene match. CDR1 and CDR2 from the germline V gene are SEHNR and FQNEAQ (reference sequence). The CDR3 nucleotides are TGTGCCAGCAGCCCGGGACAGGGAGCAGGAAACACCATATATTTT. Translation: CASSPGQGAGNTIYF.

The CDR3 here is CASSPQGITDTQYF. In nucleotides, the CDR3 is TGTGCCAGCAGCCCACAGGGGATCACAGATACGCAGTATTTT. The rearrangement uses TRBV27 and TRBJ2-3; 7 bases agree with TRBD1. V lost 6 bases and J lost 2; bases outside the gene matches: 5. CDR1 MNHEY and CDR2 SMNVEV come from the germline V gene (reference sequence). This CDR3 comprises 14 residues.

Comments on this clone: This sample includes further DNA sequences coding for the same CDR3. The rearrangement joins TRBV10-1 to TRBJ1-5; weak D call: TRBD1 (6 bases). CDR1 and CDR2 from the germline V gene are WNHNN and SYGVQD (reference sequence). The CDR3 runs to 15 residues. V was cut by 6 bases and J by 2 bases, with 14 bases left in between. The CDR3 nucleotides are TGCGCCAGCAGCGGCGGACAGTCGGGCAATCAGCCCCAGCATTTT. Translated, it gives CASSGGQSGNQPQHF.